The present TCR beta chain was sequenced within a study of patients and donors after allogeneic stem cell transplantation. The V end was cut by 5 bases, the J end by 1 base, with 14 bases between. In germline, CDR1 is SQVTM, CDR2 ANQGSEA. The length of the CDR3 is 14 residues. TCRdb re-analysed the RT-PCR reads in MiXCR, keeping a single row per CDR3 protein. The sample consists of about 30,000 distinct CDR3 sequences, 6.5% to 10% of them appearing once. This clonotype was seen more than once but under ten times. This TCR was sampled from a human donor who was either an allogeneic HSCT recipient or a stem cell or donor lymphocyte infusion donor (not recorded which). It is not recorded whose cells these are; they may come from a transplant donor. Material: blood, either unsorted or a sorted T cell fraction (not recorded which). The chain joins TRBV29-1 to TRBJ1-1, with D possibly matching TRBD1 (6 bases). The DNA of the CDR3 is TGCAGCGTTAATGAGGACAGAGGGAACACTGAAGCTTTCTTT. Protein: CSVNEDRGNTEAFF.